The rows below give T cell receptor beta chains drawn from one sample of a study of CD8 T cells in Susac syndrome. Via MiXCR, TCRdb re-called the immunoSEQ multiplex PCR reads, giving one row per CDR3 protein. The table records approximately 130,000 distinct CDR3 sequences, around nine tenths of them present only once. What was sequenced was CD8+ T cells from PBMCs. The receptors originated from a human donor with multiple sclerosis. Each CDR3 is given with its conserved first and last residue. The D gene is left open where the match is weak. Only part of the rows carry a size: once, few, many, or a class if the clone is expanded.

DNA: TGTGCCAGCTCACCAGACACTTGGGACACCAAAAACATTCAGTACTTC; CDR3: CASSPDTWDTKNIQYF; J: TRBJ2-4; size: -; D: -; V: TRBV18
DNA: TGTGCCTGGAGTCCAGGGACGGCGACTGAAGCTTTCTTT; CDR3: CAWSPGTATEAFF; J: TRBJ1-1; size: -; D: -; V: TRBV30
DNA: TGTGCCACCAGCAGAGCAAGGGGTCGGGGGACCCAGTACTTC; CDR3: CATSRARGRGTQYF; J: TRBJ2-5; size: -; D: -; V: TRBV15
DNA: TGCAGCGTTGTCGGGGGGAACACCGGGGAGCTGTTTTTT; CDR3: CSVVGGNTGELFF; J: TRBJ2-2; size: few; D: -; V: TRBV29-1
DNA: TGTGCCAGCAGCTTGGGTGGTGGGACTGAGCAGTTCTTC; CDR3: CASSLGGGTEQFF; J: TRBJ2-1; size: -; D: -; V: TRBV5-4
DNA: TGTGCCAGCAGCCTCAAAAGGAGGGAGGGGGAGCTGTTTTTT; CDR3: CASSLKRREGELFF; J: TRBJ2-2; size: -; D: -; V: TRBV3-1
DNA: TGTGCCAGCAGTGAGGGAAGTGGCACTGAAGCTTTCTTT; CDR3: CASSEGSGTEAFF; J: TRBJ1-1; size: -; D: -; V: TRBV25-1
DNA: TGTGCCAGCAGACTAAGTGGAGAGACCCAGTACTTC; CDR3: CASRLSGETQYF; J: TRBJ2-5; size: -; D: -; V: TRBV7-9
DNA: TGTGCCAGCAGTGAATCGGACCTACATACGCAGTATTTT; CDR3: CASSESDLHTQYF; J: TRBJ2-3; size: -; D: -; V: TRBV2
DNA: TGTGCCAGCAGTGAATTGAAGAGCATCGCAGATACGCAGTATTTT; CDR3: CASSELKSIADTQYF; J: TRBJ2-3; size: -; D: -; V: TRBV25-1
DNA: TGTGCCAGTAGTCCCTTCGGGGGAGAAGCTTTCTTT; CDR3: CASSPFGGEAFF; J: TRBJ1-1; size: -; D: -; V: TRBV19
DNA: TGCGCCAGCAGCCAGGGCCCCAGGGAGTATGGCTACACCTTC; CDR3: CASSQGPREYGYTF; J: TRBJ1-2; size: -; D: -; V: TRBV4-1
DNA: TGTGCCAGCAGCCGTGAACGGTATGAGCAGTTCTTC; CDR3: CASSRERYEQFF; J: TRBJ2-1; size: -; D: -; V: TRBV12-3/TRBV12-4
DNA: TGTGCCAGTCGACAGGGGGATCTTGGCACTGAAGCTTTCTTT; CDR3: CASRQGDLGTEAFF; J: TRBJ1-1; size: -; D: TRBD1; V: TRBV7-9
DNA: TGTGCCAGCAGTCATGGGACAGGAGGCTATGGCTACACCTTC; CDR3: CASSHGTGGYGYTF; J: TRBJ1-2; size: -; D: TRBD1; V: TRBV27
DNA: TGCGCCAGCAGTCATGACAGGGCTGACAATCAGCCCCAGCATTTT; CDR3: CASSHDRADNQPQHF; J: TRBJ1-5; size: -; D: TRBD1; V: TRBV4-1
DNA: TGCGCCAGCAGCCAAGACCCCAACCCAGGGGGGCAGCCCCAGCATTTT; CDR3: CASSQDPNPGGQPQHF; J: TRBJ1-5; size: -; D: TRBD1; V: TRBV4-1
DNA: TGTGCCAGCAGCTTAGTAACGCGGGGTGGGGCCAACGTCCTGACTTTC; CDR3: CASSLVTRGGANVLTF; J: TRBJ2-6; size: -; D: -; V: TRBV7-9
DNA: TGCAGCGTGTGGGGGGGTGACACCGGGGAGCTGTTTTTT; CDR3: CSVWGGDTGELFF; J: TRBJ2-2; size: -; D: TRBD2; V: TRBV29-1
DNA: TGTGCCAGCAGCCACCAAGAAGAGACCCAGTACTTC; CDR3: CASSHQEETQYF; J: TRBJ2-5; size: -; D: -; V: TRBV3-1
DNA: TGTGCCAGCTGGACAGGGTTCCAACAAGAGACCCAGTACTTC; CDR3: CASWTGFQQETQYF; J: TRBJ2-5; size: -; D: TRBD1; V: TRBV6-2/TRBV6-3
DNA: TGCAGCGGAGGAGGGGCGAACACCGGGGAGCTGTTTTTT; CDR3: CSGGGANTGELFF; J: TRBJ2-2; size: -; D: -; V: TRBV29-1
DNA: TGTGCCATCAGTGAGTCCCCTCCGCAGACAGGGCCAAGCTACGAGCAGTACTTC; CDR3: CAISESPPQTGPSYEQYF; J: TRBJ2-7; size: -; D: TRBD1; V: TRBV10-3
DNA: TGTGCCAGCAGCCTCGACCCGGGCCTTCACAATGAGCAGTTCTTC; CDR3: CASSLDPGLHNEQFF; J: TRBJ2-1; size: -; D: -; V: TRBV5-6
DNA: TGTGCCAGCAGCACCGGGACAGGGGCGAATGGCTACACCTTC; CDR3: CASSTGTGANGYTF; J: TRBJ1-2; size: -; D: TRBD1; V: TRBV6-5
DNA: TGTGCCAGCAGTGATACGGGGATGGGGGTCTACGAGCAGTACTTC; CDR3: CASSDTGMGVYEQYF; J: TRBJ2-7; size: -; D: -; V: TRBV6-1
DNA: TGTGCCAGCAGTTGGGGGTCCGGGGAGCTGTTTTTT; CDR3: CASSWGSGELFF; J: TRBJ2-2; size: few; D: -; V: TRBV12-3/TRBV12-4
DNA: TGTGCCAGCAGCTTCAGCCCGATGACCCAGTACTTC; CDR3: CASSFSPMTQYF; J: TRBJ2-5; size: -; D: -; V: TRBV7-2
DNA: TGCGCCAGCAGCTTGTTTAGCGGTGGCTACGAGCAGTACTTC; CDR3: CASSLFSGGYEQYF; J: TRBJ2-7; size: -; D: -; V: TRBV5-1
DNA: TGTGCCAGCAGCTTGAAACTGGGCCCTGGCACAGATACGCAGTATTTT; CDR3: CASSLKLGPGTDTQYF; J: TRBJ2-3; size: -; D: -; V: TRBV5-6
DNA: TGTGCCAGCAGTCAGGGGCGCGAGCAGTACTTC; CDR3: CASSQGREQYF; J: TRBJ2-7; size: -; D: -; V: TRBV7-3
DNA: TGTGCCAGCAGCCAGCCCCGGGACGGGAGCACAGATACGCAGTATTTT; CDR3: CASSQPRDGSTDTQYF; J: TRBJ2-3; size: -; D: -; V: TRBV3-1
DNA: TGTGCCAGCAGCTTCACCAGGGGAGGGGACACTGAAGCTTTCTTT; CDR3: CASSFTRGGDTEAFF; J: TRBJ1-1; size: -; D: -; V: TRBV27
DNA: TGTGCCATCTTCGATAGCCTGGGGCTAGCGTTTCCCGGGGAGCTGTTTTTT; CDR3: CAIFDSLGLAFPGELFF; J: TRBJ2-2; size: -; D: -; V: TRBV10-3
DNA: TGCAGTGCTGTCGCAGGGGCGTTGGGCACTGAAGCTTTCTTT; CDR3: CSAVAGALGTEAFF; J: TRBJ1-1; size: -; D: -; V: TRBV20-1
DNA: TGCGCCAGCAGCCAGGACCTAGCGGGGCTTACTAATGAGCAGTTCTTC; CDR3: CASSQDLAGLTNEQFF; J: TRBJ2-1; size: -; D: TRBD2; V: TRBV4-1
DNA: TGTGCCAGCACCGGGGACAGGGAAAGGTACGAGCAGTACTTC; CDR3: CASTGDRERYEQYF; J: TRBJ2-7; size: once; D: TRBD1; V: TRBV13
DNA: TGTGCCAGCAGCTTAGCACGGGGCCCCTACGAGCAGTACTTC; CDR3: CASSLARGPYEQYF; J: TRBJ2-7; size: -; D: -; V: TRBV11-1
DNA: TGTGCCAGCAGCTTGACGGGGACAGGGATTACCTACGAGCAGTACTTC; CDR3: CASSLTGTGITYEQYF; J: TRBJ2-7; size: -; D: TRBD1; V: TRBV5-5
DNA: TGTGCCTGGAGTCTTCCGGGACAGGGCCTAAATACGCAGTATTTT; CDR3: CAWSLPGQGLNTQYF; J: TRBJ2-3; size: -; D: TRBD1; V: TRBV30
DNA: TGTGCCACCAGCAGAGTCCCGGTTTGGTCCCTTACAACTAATGAAAAACTGTTTTTT; CDR3: CATSRVPVWSLTTNEKLFF; J: TRBJ1-4; size: -; D: -; V: TRBV15
DNA: TGCGCCAGCAGACGGAGTCAGGTTACTAACTATGGCTACACCTTC; CDR3: CASRRSQVTNYGYTF; J: TRBJ1-2; size: -; D: -; V: TRBV5-1
DNA: TGCAGTGCTTGGAGGAGAGAGAACAATGAGCAGTTCTTC; CDR3: CSAWRRENNEQFF; J: TRBJ2-1; size: -; D: -; V: TRBV20-1
DNA: TGTGCCAGCATGAGGGCCCCGACCGGGGAGCAGTACTTC; CDR3: CASMRAPTGEQYF; J: TRBJ2-7; size: -; D: -; V: TRBV27
DNA: TGTGCCAGCAGCCAAGATGGGGTAGGGACCTACAATGAGCAGTTCTTC; CDR3: CASSQDGVGTYNEQFF; J: TRBJ2-1; size: -; D: -; V: TRBV3-1
DNA: TGTGCCAGCAGCTTTATAGCGGGAGGGCCGAATGAGCAGTTCTTC; CDR3: CASSFIAGGPNEQFF; J: TRBJ2-1; size: -; D: TRBD2; V: TRBV9
DNA: TGTGCCAGCAGCCGGGACAGGTGGAACACTGAAGCTTTCTTT; CDR3: CASSRDRWNTEAFF; J: TRBJ1-1; size: -; D: TRBD1; V: TRBV27
DNA: TGTGCCAGCAGGGAGGGCGGTAGCCCCTACGAGCAGTACTTC; CDR3: CASREGGSPYEQYF; J: TRBJ2-7; size: -; D: -; V: TRBV7-9